This TCR beta chain was captured by sequencing in a study of blood T cell repertoires in COVID-19. This CDR3 is 13 amino acids long. V lost 0 bases and J 6 bases, leaving 9 bases between the germline ends. Germline CDR1 SGHRS, CDR2 YFSETQ. This table comes from immunoSEQ multiplex PCR, and its TCRdb copy is limited to in-frame clones, with some not included. The repertoire includes 150,000 to 200,000 clones, 82% of them detected once, and about 5% sits in the top ten. The sequence was obtained from an older woman with acute COVID-19. Material for sequencing was PBMCs or T cells enriched from blood (not recorded which). This chain joins TRBV5-1 and TRBJ1-1, with D tentatively TRBD1 (6 bases). The CDR3 sequence is CASSLEGGPEAFF. CDR3 nucleotides: TGCGCCAGCAGCTTGGAGGGGGGGCCTGAAGCTTTCTTT.